This is a list of T cell receptor beta chains from one sample in a study of post-analysis software for immune sequencing data. One entry per CDR3 protein, called by TCRdb with MiXCR from the PCR reads. This sample carries hundreds of thousands of distinct CDR3 sequences, about 27% of them seen once, and the ten largest clones take approximately 0.6%. Sequenced material: blood. The source is a girl aged 10 to 17 with multiple sclerosis. Each CDR3 is given with its conserved first and last residue. D genes are given only for firm matches. Not all rows give a size; the values are once, few, many and, for expanded clones, a class.

V: TRBV6-1; size: .; J: TRBJ2-2; length: 16; D: .; CDR3: CASSVRRPANTGELFF; DNA: TGTGCCAGCAGTGTCAGGCGACCAGCGAACACCGGGGAGCTGTTTTTT
V: TRBV12-3/TRBV12-4; size: many; J: TRBJ1-2; length: 14; D: .; CDR3: CASSFNGGGSGYTF; DNA: TGTGCCAGCAGTTTCAACGGAGGGGGTAGTGGCTACACCTTC
V: TRBV7-2; size: few; J: TRBJ2-7; length: 15; D: .; CDR3: CASSLGSLRTYEQYF; DNA: TGTGCCAGCAGCTTAGGGTCCCTGAGAACCTACGAGCAGTACTTC
V: TRBV7-2; size: few; J: TRBJ2-1; length: 13; D: .; CDR3: CASSLFWGNEQFF; DNA: TGTGCCAGCAGCTTATTTTGGGGGAATGAGCAGTTCTTC
V: TRBV24-1; size: few; J: TRBJ2-2; length: 17; D: TRBD1; CDR3: CATSEPGTGKNTGELFF; DNA: TGTGCCACCAGTGAGCCAGGGACAGGGAAGAACACCGGGGAGCTGTTTTTT
V: TRBV6-6; size: .; J: TRBJ2-4; length: 14; D: TRBD1; CDR3: CASSSRTGENIQYF; DNA: TGTGCCAGCAGTTCCAGAACAGGGGAGAACATTCAGTACTTC
V: TRBV5-4; size: .; J: TRBJ1-5; length: 16; D: .; CDR3: CASSPDASGRFQPQHF; DNA: TGTGCCAGCAGCCCTGATGCCTCAGGGAGATTTCAGCCCCAGCATTTT
V: TRBV6-5; size: .; J: TRBJ1-6; length: 15; D: TRBD1; CDR3: CASRNHRGRNSPLHF; DNA: TGTGCCAGCAGAAATCACAGGGGGCGGAATTCACCCCTCCACTTT
V: TRBV6-1; size: few; J: TRBJ2-3; length: 14; D: .; CDR3: CASVALPSTDTQYF; DNA: TGTGCCAGCGTCGCCCTGCCAAGCACAGATACGCAGTATTTT
V: TRBV20-1; size: few; J: TRBJ1-2; length: 13; D: TRBD1; CDR3: CSARLGTGAGYTF; DNA: TGCAGTGCTCGACTTGGGACAGGGGCGGGCTACACCTTC
V: TRBV20-1; size: many; J: TRBJ2-4; length: 14; D: .; CDR3: CSARDRSQGSIQYF; DNA: TGCAGTGCTAGAGATCGCAGCCAAGGATCCATTCAGTACTTC
V: TRBV6-6; size: .; J: TRBJ2-1; length: 15; D: TRBD1; CDR3: CASSYELGQYNEQFF; DNA: TGTGCCAGCAGTTACGAGTTGGGACAGTACAATGAGCAGTTCTTC
V: TRBV12-5; size: .; J: TRBJ2-1; length: 16; D: TRBD2; CDR3: CASALVAGGPVREQFF; DNA: TGTGCTAGTGCCCTTGTAGCGGGAGGCCCAGTCCGTGAGCAGTTCTTC
V: TRBV9; size: .; J: TRBJ2-3; length: 13; D: .; CDR3: CASSDNHTDTQYF; DNA: TGTGCCAGCAGCGATAACCACACAGATACGCAGTATTTT
V: TRBV11-2; size: .; J: TRBJ2-2; length: 12; D: .; CDR3: CASSLKSGELFF; DNA: TGTGCCAGCAGCTTAAAATCCGGGGAGCTGTTTTTT
V: TRBV7-6; size: .; J: TRBJ2-1; length: 13; D: TRBD2; CDR3: CASSQGLSNEQFF; DNA: TGTGCCAGCAGCCAGGGACTAAGTAATGAGCAGTTCTTC
V: TRBV5-1; size: few; J: TRBJ2-5; length: 14; D: TRBD1; CDR3: CASSSGQVGETQYF; DNA: TGCGCCAGCAGCTCCGGACAGGTGGGGGAGACCCAGTACTTC
V: TRBV6-1; size: few; J: TRBJ2-1; length: 14; D: .; CDR3: CAAVGQRIGHEQFF; DNA: TGTGCCGCCGTGGGGCAACGGATCGGCCATGAGCAGTTCTTC
V: TRBV5-1; size: .; J: TRBJ2-3; length: 14; D: .; CDR3: CASSKQVFTDTQYF; DNA: TGCGCCAGCAGTAAGCAGGTCTTCACAGATACGCAGTATTTT
V: TRBV6-5; size: few; J: TRBJ1-5; length: 14; D: TRBD1; CDR3: CASRLGQGRQPQHF; DNA: TGTGCCAGCAGATTAGGACAGGGGCGTCAGCCCCAGCATTTT
V: TRBV5-1; size: few; J: TRBJ2-5; length: 13; D: .; CDR3: CASRGTREETQYF; DNA: TGCGCCAGCAGGGGGACGAGGGAAGAGACCCAGTACTTC
V: TRBV28; size: .; J: TRBJ1-5; length: 15; D: TRBD1; CDR3: CASSQTGGPGQPQHF; DNA: TGTGCCAGCAGCCAAACAGGGGGCCCCGGTCAGCCCCAGCATTTT
V: TRBV9; size: .; J: TRBJ2-1; length: 15; D: TRBD2; CDR3: CASSGSGTIPNEQFF; DNA: TGTGCCAGCAGCGGGAGCGGGACTATTCCCAATGAGCAGTTCTTC